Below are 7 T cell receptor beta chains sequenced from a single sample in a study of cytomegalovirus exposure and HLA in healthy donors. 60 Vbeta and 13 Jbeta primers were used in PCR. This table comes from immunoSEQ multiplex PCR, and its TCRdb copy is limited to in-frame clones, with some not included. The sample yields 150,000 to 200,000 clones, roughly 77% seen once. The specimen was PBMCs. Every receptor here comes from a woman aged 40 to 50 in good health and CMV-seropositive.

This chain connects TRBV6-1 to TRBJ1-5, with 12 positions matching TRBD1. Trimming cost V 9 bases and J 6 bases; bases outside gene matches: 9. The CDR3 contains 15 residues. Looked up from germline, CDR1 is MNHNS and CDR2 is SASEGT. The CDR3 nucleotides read TGTGCCAGTGACCGGGACAGGGGGCGCGGTCAGCCCCAGCATTTT. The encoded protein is CASDRDRGRGQPQHF.

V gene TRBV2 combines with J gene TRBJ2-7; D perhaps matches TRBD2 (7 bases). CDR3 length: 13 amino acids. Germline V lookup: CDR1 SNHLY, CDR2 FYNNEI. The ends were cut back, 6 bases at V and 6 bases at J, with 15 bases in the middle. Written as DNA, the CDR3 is TGTGCCAGCAGGGCGTCGGGGGGCCCCGAGCAGTACTTC. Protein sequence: CASRASGGPEQYF.

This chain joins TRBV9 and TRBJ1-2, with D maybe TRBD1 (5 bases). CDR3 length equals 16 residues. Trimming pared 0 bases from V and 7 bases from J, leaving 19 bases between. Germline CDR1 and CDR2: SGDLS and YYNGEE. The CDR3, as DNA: TGTGCCAGCAGCGTAGCTACAGGAGGGCAGGCAGGTGGCTACACCTTC. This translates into CASSVATGGQAGGYTF.

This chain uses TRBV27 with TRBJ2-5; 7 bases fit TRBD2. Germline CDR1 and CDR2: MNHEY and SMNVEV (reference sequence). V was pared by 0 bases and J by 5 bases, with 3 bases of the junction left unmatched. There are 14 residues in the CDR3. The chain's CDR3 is CASSLSVSGETQYF. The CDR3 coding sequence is TGTGCCAGCAGTTTATCGGTTAGCGGGGAGACCCAGTACTTC.

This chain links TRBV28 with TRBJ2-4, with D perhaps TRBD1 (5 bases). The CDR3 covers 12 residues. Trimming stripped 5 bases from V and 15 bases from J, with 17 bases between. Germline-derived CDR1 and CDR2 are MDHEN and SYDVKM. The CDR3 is CASSTALSRVYF. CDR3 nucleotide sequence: TGTGCCAGCAGTACTGCCCTGAGCAGGGTGTACTTC.

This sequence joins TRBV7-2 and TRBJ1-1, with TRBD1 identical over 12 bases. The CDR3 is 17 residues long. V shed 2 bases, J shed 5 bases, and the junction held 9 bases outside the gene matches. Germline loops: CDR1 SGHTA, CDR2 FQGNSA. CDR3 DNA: TGTGCCAGCAGCTTAATTGGGACAGGGGGCTTGAGGACTGAAGCTTTCTTT. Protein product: CASSLIGTGGLRTEAFF.

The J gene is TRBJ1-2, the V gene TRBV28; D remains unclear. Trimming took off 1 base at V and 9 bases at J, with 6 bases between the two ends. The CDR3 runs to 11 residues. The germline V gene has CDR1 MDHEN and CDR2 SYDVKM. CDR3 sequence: CASSLFGSYTF. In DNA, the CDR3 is TGTGCCAGCAGTTTATTCGGTAGCTACACCTTC.